These 22 T cell receptor beta chains share one sample of origin, sequenced in a study of shared clonotypes between healthy human individuals. TCRdb's copy holds only in-frame clones and misses some; the assay was immunoSEQ multiplex PCR. The repertoire holds some 2.1 million clones, with around 96% as singletons. Naive-designated CD8 cells lacked CD45RO, were positively enriched for CCR7, and omitted terminally differentiated effector memory CD45RA+ cells. The sequenced material came from naive CD8+ T cells sorted from blood. All receptors come from a man between 18 and 35 years old in good health.

The CDR3 DNA reads TGCGCCAGCAGCTTGGCAGGGGACTCGTTTACTGAAGCTTTCTTT. It is translated as CASSLAGDSFTEAFF. The chain uses TRBV5-1 and TRBJ1-1, with a weak D call TRBD1 (6 bases). This CDR3 is 15 amino acids long. Germline V CDR1 and CDR2: SGHRS, YFSETQ. The V gene lost 0 bases and the J gene lost 5 bases, with 14 bases spanning the gap.

The chain couples TRBV27 to TRBJ2-1; D is unresolved. This CDR3 has 15 amino acids. V dropped 7 bases and J dropped 2 bases, with 15 bases sitting between them. Germline-derived CDR1 and CDR2 are MNHEY and SMNVEV (reference sequence). The CDR3 DNA is TGTGCCAGCAAGCTGGGATCAATGCCCTACAATGAGCAGTTCTTC. This sequence encodes CASKLGSMPYNEQFF.

The chain combines TRBV6-5 with TRBJ2-3; D gene unclear. The germline V gene encodes CDR1 MNHEY and CDR2 SVGAGI. The V gene lost 0 bases and the J gene lost 1 base, with 8 bases spanning the gap. The CDR3 spans 15 residues. The DNA of the CDR3 is TGTGCCAGCAGTTACTCGACGGACCGCACAGATACGCAGTATTTT. It specifies CASSYSTDRTDTQYF.

The chain combines TRBV19 with TRBJ2-4; 12 nucleotides match TRBD1. From germline, CDR1 is LNHDA and CDR2 SQIVND (reference sequence). This CDR3 region has 14 residues. The J segment lost 6 bases and the V segment lost 11 bases, leaving 8 bases of the junction unmatched. CDR3 amino acids: CASSGTGGVNIQYF. As DNA, the CDR3 is TGTGCCTCATCCGGGACAGGGGGCGTAAACATTCAGTACTTC.

The chain carries TRBV19 and TRBJ2-7; 8 nucleotides agree with TRBD2. This CDR3 is built from 13 residues. V lost 6 bases, J lost 3 bases, and 4 bases stayed unmatched. Germline values: CDR1 LNHDA, CDR2 SQIVND (reference sequence). The DNA of the CDR3 is TGTGCCAGTAGGCCTAGCGGGTACTACGAGCAGTACTTC. It yields the protein CASRPSGYYEQYF.

The genes are TRBV10-3 and TRBJ2-5; TRBD2 agrees at 13 bases. This CDR3 is 15 amino acids long. The V and J ends lost 6 bases and 5 bases, in that order; junction bases with no gene match: 6. CDR1 and CDR2 (germline): ENHRY, SYGVKD. CDR3 nucleotide sequence: TGTGCCATCAGCAATGGACTAGCGGGAGACGAGACCCAGTACTTC. Translated: CAISNGLAGDETQYF.

The chain links TRBV5-4 to TRBJ2-3; 9 nucleotides align to TRBD1. Germline-derived CDR1 and CDR2 are SGHNT and YYREEE (reference sequence). The CDR3 totals 18 residues. The V gene end was trimmed by 0 bases and the J gene end by 2 bases; junction bases not matched to a gene: 10. The CDR3: CASSLGTGAASHTDTQYF. As DNA, the CDR3 is TGTGCCAGCAGCTTGGGGACAGGGGCGGCTAGCCACACAGATACGCAGTATTTT.

The genes are TRBV9 and TRBJ2-2; D might be TRBD1 or TRBD2, each matching 5 bases. The CDR3 sequence is 15 residues long. Trimming cost V 1 base and J 0 bases, with 7 bases left between them. Germline V gives CDR1 SGDLS, CDR2 YYNGEE. CDR3 protein: CASSVWDANTGELFF. The DNA for the CDR3 is TGTGCCAGCAGCGTATGGGACGCGAACACCGGGGAGCTGTTTTTT.

V and J are TRBV5-8 and TRBJ2-6; D may be TRBD1 (6 bases). The CDR3 extends over 17 amino acids. The V gene's germline CDR1 is SGHTS and CDR2 YDEGEE. Trimming took 4 bases from V and 0 from J, leaving 14 bases between them. CDR3 residues: CASSIRDIYSGANVLTF. CDR3 DNA sequence: TGTGCCAGCAGCATCCGGGACATATACTCTGGGGCCAACGTCCTGACTTTC.

The J gene is TRBJ2-7, the V gene TRBV4-1, with 7 bases that match TRBD1. V gave up 2 bases and J gave up 3 bases; unmatched junction bases: 7. The CDR3 covers 15 residues. The germline CDR1 and CDR2 sequences are MGHRA and YSYEKL. CDR3 in amino acids: CASSQTGEGNYEQYF. As DNA, the CDR3 is TGCGCCAGCAGCCAAACAGGGGAAGGGAACTACGAGCAGTACTTC.

The chain is built from TRBV7-2 and TRBJ2-7, with D possibly being TRBD1 or TRBD2 (5 bases each). Trimming stripped 5 bases from V and 6 bases from J, with 20 bases between. Looked up from germline, CDR1 is SGHTA and CDR2 is FQGNSA. This CDR3 region has 15 residues. CDR3 protein: CASSPPVGGRAEQYF. For the CDR3, the DNA is TGTGCCAGCAGCCCTCCGGTTGGGGGTCGGGCCGAGCAGTACTTC.

This chain joins TRBV27 and TRBJ2-7; 11 positions match TRBD2. Per germline, CDR1 MNHEY and CDR2 SMNVEV (reference sequence). J lost 7 bases, V lost 2 bases, and 16 bases had no gene match. The CDR3 loop spans 18 amino acids. CDR3 sequence reads: CASSLKLAGAPILREQYF. The CDR3 DNA is TGTGCCAGCAGTTTAAAACTAGCGGGGGCCCCCATTCTACGAGAGCAGTACTTC.

This sequence joins TRBV2 and TRBJ2-7; D possibly corresponds to TRBD2 (6 bases). The germline V gene has CDR1 SNHLY and CDR2 FYNNEI. This CDR3 has 13 residues. V was pared by 8 bases and J by 0 bases, with 11 bases between. CDR3 amino acids: CASGDLSSYEQYF. DNA for the CDR3: TGTGCCAGCGGGGACTTGAGCTCCTACGAGCAGTACTTC.

Worth noting for this clone: The same CDR3 also results from other DNA sequences found in this sample. The chain joins TRBV5-1 to TRBJ1-1; 8 bases are shared with TRBD1. Germline CDR1 is SGHRS and CDR2 is YFSETQ. There are 13 residues in the CDR3. The junction had 2 bases not matched to a gene; V was cut back by 2 bases and J by 5 bases. CDR3 sequence (DNA): TGCGCCAGCAGCTTCACAGGGGGGACTGAAGCTTTCTTT. As protein: CASSFTGGTEAFF.

The rearrangement links TRBV14 to TRBJ2-7; D remains unclear. From germline, CDR1 is SGHDN and CDR2 FVKESK. V was shortened by 1 base and J by 0 bases, with 7 bases between the two germline ends. This CDR3 is built from 14 residues. The CDR3 sequence: CASSQAPHSYEQYF. CDR3 bases: TGTGCCAGCAGCCAAGCCCCGCACTCCTACGAGCAGTACTTC.

V and J are TRBV2 and TRBJ2-3; weak D call: TRBD1 (6 bases). CDR1 and CDR2 (germline): SNHLY, FYNNEI. V was trimmed by 6 bases and J by 1 base, leaving 14 bases between them. The CDR3 contains 15 residues. This CDR3 is CASRQPGVGTDTQYF. The CDR3 coding sequence is TGTGCCAGCAGACAGCCAGGGGTAGGCACAGATACGCAGTATTTT.

The chain carries TRBV10-3 and TRBJ1-5; D is perhaps TRBD1 (6 bases). The CDR3 consists of 14 residues. Per the germline V gene, CDR1 is ENHRY and CDR2 is SYGVKD. V gave up 1 base and J gave up 5 bases, with 9 bases separating them. CDR3 amino acids: CAISELGGHQPQHF. For the CDR3, the DNA is TGTGCCATCAGTGAGTTAGGGGGACATCAGCCCCAGCATTTT.

Note on this clone: Different DNA sequences within this sample yield the same CDR3. The rearrangement joins TRBV9 to TRBJ2-7; 7 bases match TRBD1. CDR1 and CDR2 (germline): SGDLS, YYNGEE. Germline trimming cut 0 bases from V and 5 bases from J; bases unmatched to any gene: 2. The CDR3 spans 13 residues. This chain's CDR3 is CASSVGQGNEQYF. CDR3 DNA: TGTGCCAGCAGCGTAGGACAGGGCAACGAGCAGTACTTC.

This chain connects TRBV28 to TRBJ1-5; D ambiguous. Germline CDR1 is MDHEN and CDR2 is SYDVKM. This CDR3 is 12 amino acids long. The V gene lost 4 bases and the J gene lost 6 bases, with 7 bases spanning the gap. As DNA, the CDR3 is TGTGCCAGCAGTTACGGCGGTCAGCCCCAGCATTTT. This codes for CASSYGGQPQHF.

V is TRBV15 and J is TRBJ1-1; D is unclear. Trimming stripped 8 bases from V and 4 bases from J, with 14 bases between. Germline V gene sequence: CDR1 LNHNV, CDR2 YYDKDF (reference sequence). The CDR3 is 13 residues long. CDR3 sequence reads: CATRHPQSTEAFF. In DNA form, the CDR3 reads TGTGCCACCCGGCATCCCCAAAGCACTGAAGCTTTCTTT.

The CDR3 reads CASSQGWVLEGYTF. CDR3 DNA sequence: TGCGCCAGCAGCCAAGGTTGGGTCCTTGAAGGCTACACCTTC. The rearrangement joins TRBV4-1 to TRBJ1-2; D gene unclear. With 1 base removed from V and 8 bases from J, the gap between germline ends came to 14 bases. Germline V gives CDR1 MGHRA, CDR2 YSYEKL. CDR3 size: 14 residues.

The chain links TRBV19 to TRBJ2-1; 7 bases map to TRBD2. After removal of 3 bases from V and 6 bases from J, the junction contained 8 bases not matched to a gene. From germline, CDR1 is LNHDA and CDR2 SQIVND (reference sequence). CDR3 size: 15 residues. DNA of the CDR3: TGTGCCAGTAGTATCACCGGACTAGGCGGCAATGAGCAGTTCTTC. Amino acid sequence: CASSITGLGGNEQFF.